These 29 T cell receptor beta chains came from one sample sequenced in a study of beta chain features in type 1 diabetes. Expressed TCRB transcripts got sequenced, as all isolated RNA was reverse transcribed. Assay used: immunoSEQ multiplex PCR; TCRdb lists only in-frame clones, some missing. The data show a few hundred thousand clones, 27% seen once. The sequenced sample was central memory CD4+ T cells from blood. The receptors were gathered from a man aged 30 to 39 in good health.

The chain employs TRBV11-2 and TRBJ2-5, with no clear D. This CDR3 is 14 amino acids long. The V gene lost 1 base and the J gene lost 2 bases, with 8 bases spanning the gap. Germline CDR1 SGHAT, CDR2 FQNNGV. The CDR3 protein is CASSLGLRQETQYF. As DNA, the CDR3 is TGTGCCAGCAGCTTAGGCCTAAGGCAAGAGACCCAGTACTTC.

A few counts support this clone. The sample carries other DNA sequences with the same CDR3. This chain connects TRBV15 to TRBJ2-5, with D perhaps being TRBD1 or TRBD2 (5 bases each). V lost 0 bases to trimming and J lost 1 base, with 9 bases between them. CDR3 length: 15 amino acids. Germline V gives CDR1 LNHNV, CDR2 YYDKDF (reference sequence). The CDR3 DNA sequence: TGTGCCACCAGCAGAGATCCCGGGGCCCAAGAGACCCAGTACTTC. This sequence encodes CATSRDPGAQETQYF.

This chain uses TRBV29-1 with TRBJ2-7; 9 bases align to TRBD2. Germline values: CDR1 SQVTM, CDR2 ANQGSEA. Trimming at V came to 5 bases and at J to 6 bases, leaving 8 bases not matched to a gene. This CDR3 comprises 13 residues. The CDR3 loop reads CSVRVAGVGEQYF. In DNA, the CDR3 is TGCAGCGTTCGGGTAGCGGGAGTGGGCGAGCAGTACTTC.

This rearrangement joins TRBV6-5 to TRBJ1-5; D is uncertain. Trimming cost V 6 bases and J 6 bases, with 15 bases left between them. Per germline, CDR1 MNHEY and CDR2 SVGAGI. The CDR3 contains 14 residues. The CDR3 sequence: CASSPTARSQPQHF. The CDR3 region has the DNA TGTGCCAGCAGCCCGACGGCCCGGAGTCAGCCCCAGCATTTT.

This clone has a handful of counts. This chain uses TRBV7-2 with TRBJ2-7, with D possibly TRBD2 on 6 matching bases. CDR1 and CDR2 from the germline V gene are SGHTA and FQGNSA. The CDR3 is 17 residues long. Trimming stripped 3 bases from V and 6 bases from J, with 24 bases between. The CDR3 DNA is TGTGCCAGCAGCTTCGCGCCGGGACTGACTTTGGCGGGCGAGCAGTACTTC. Its translation is CASSFAPGLTLAGEQYF.

The chain carries TRBV10-3 and TRBJ1-2; D remains ambiguous. Deletions cut 8 bases from V and 0 bases from J, with 10 bases between. The CDR3 extends over 13 amino acids. Germline assignment: CDR1 ENHRY and CDR2 SYGVKD. The CDR3 protein is CAIGEGSNYGYTF. In nucleotides, the CDR3 is TGTGCCATCGGGGAGGGCTCTAACTATGGCTACACCTTC.

The J gene is TRBJ2-5, the V gene TRBV21-1; the table assigns TRBD1, which was not confirmed against the DNA. TRBV21-1 is annotated as a pseudogene. This CDR3 has 15 amino acids. The CDR3 here is CASSFRLDSRETQYF. The CDR3 DNA follows: TGTGCCAGCAGCTTCCGGCTAGACAGTAGGGAGACCCAGTACTTC.

This clone was counted between two and nine times. This sample includes further DNA sequences coding for the same CDR3. The rearrangement joins TRBV19 to TRBJ2-2; the D is unclear. Trimming pared 4 bases from V and 0 bases from J, leaving 6 bases between. CDR3 length equals 14 residues. Germline lookup yields CDR1 LNHDA and CDR2 SQIVND (reference sequence). The CDR3 spells CASSTSSNTGELFF. DNA of the CDR3: TGTGCCAGTAGTACCTCGTCGAACACCGGGGAGCTGTTTTTT.

This clone was observed a handful of times. The sample carries other DNA sequences with the same CDR3. J is TRBJ2-3 and V is TRBV7-2, with D perhaps TRBD1 (6 bases). Trimming stripped 3 bases from V and 3 bases from J, with 13 bases between. Looked up from germline, CDR1 is SGHTA and CDR2 is FQGNSA. This CDR3 has 15 residues. CDR3 coding DNA: TGTGCCAGCAGCTTGGGAAGAGGGGGAACAGATACGCAGTATTTT. The encoded protein is CASSLGRGGTDTQYF. The entire variable domain, with the rest obtained from reference TRBV7-2 and TRBJ2-3, is as follows: GAGVSQSPSNKVTEKGKDVELRCDPISGHTALYWYRQSLGQGLEFLIYFQGNSAPDKSGLPSDRFSAERTGGSVSTLTIQRTQQEDSAVYLCASSLGRGGTDTQYFGPGTRLTVL.

The rearrangement joins TRBV7-8 to TRBJ1-1; no firm D call. The CDR3 is 15 residues long. V shed 1 base and J shed 2 bases, with 11 bases lying between them. Germline values: CDR1 SGHVS, CDR2 FQNEAQ. The CDR3 loop is CASSLGAIANTEAFF. The CDR3 DNA reads as TGTGCCAGCAGCTTAGGGGCCATCGCAAACACTGAAGCTTTCTTT.

In its sample, this clone was seen a few times. The chain combines TRBV11-2 with TRBJ1-1, with 9 bases aligning to TRBD1. The V gene's germline CDR1 is SGHAT and CDR2 FQNNGV. J lost 5 bases, V lost 7 bases, and 5 bases had no gene match. The CDR3 totals 13 residues. CDR3 loop: CASKRDRDTEAFF. The CDR3 bases are TGTGCCAGCAAGCGGGACAGGGATACTGAAGCTTTCTTT.

The chain joins TRBV7-2 to TRBJ2-1; 7 nucleotides agree with TRBD2. The CDR3 consists of 12 residues. CDR1 and CDR2 (germline): SGHTA, FQGNSA. V gave up 3 bases and J gave up 14 bases; unmatched junction bases: 7. The CDR3 bases are TGTGCCAGCAGCTTGGGCGGGAGTATCGAGTTCTTC. It codes for CASSLGGSIEFF.

The chain carries TRBV2 and TRBJ2-5; TRBD1 agrees at 7 bases. With V trimmed by 2 bases and J by 5 bases, 8 bases remained unmatched. This CDR3 contains 15 residues. Germline V gene lookup returns CDR1 SNHLY and CDR2 FYNNEI. CDR3 sequence: CASSELKGAPETQYF. The CDR3 nucleotides read TGTGCCAGCAGTGAACTAAAGGGGGCCCCTGAGACCCAGTACTTC.

The chain employs TRBV4-3 and TRBJ2-1; a weak D match, TRBD2 (5 bases). The CDR3 has 15 residues. Germline-derived CDR1 and CDR2 are LGHNA and YSLEER. Trimming left V 0 bases short and J 6 bases short, with 12 bases between. The CDR3 here is CASSQEGTSTNEQFF. The DNA of the CDR3 is TGCGCCAGCAGCCAAGAAGGAACTAGTACCAATGAGCAGTTCTTC.

This clone was detected a few times. The chain links TRBV29-1 to TRBJ2-7; 9 bases are shared with TRBD2. Germline V gives CDR1 SQVTM, CDR2 ANQGSEA. V lost 4 bases and J lost 4; bases outside the gene matches: 5. This CDR3 spans 13 amino acids. CDR3 loop: CSVVSSGTYEQYF. DNA for the CDR3: TGCAGCGTTGTGTCTAGCGGGACTTACGAGCAGTACTTC.

This clone was detected a few times. V usage is TRBV2 and J usage is TRBJ2-1; D is undetermined. The CDR3 covers 15 residues. Trimming shortened V by 3 bases and J by 0 bases, and 9 bases separated the two germline ends. Germline V gene data show CDR1 as SNHLY and CDR2 as FYNNEI. This CDR3 reads CASSESRSSYNEQFF. The CDR3 nucleotides are TGTGCCAGCAGTGAGTCGAGGAGCTCCTACAATGAGCAGTTCTTC.

The rearrangement joins TRBV11-2 to TRBJ2-3, with D maybe TRBD2 (7 bases). The CDR3 covers 15 residues. Trimming cost V 3 bases and J 3 bases, with 13 bases left between them. Per the germline V gene, CDR1 is SGHAT and CDR2 is FQNNGV. CDR3 protein: CASSFGGAGTDTQYF. The CDR3 DNA reads as TGTGCCAGCAGCTTTGGGGGGGCCGGGACAGATACGCAGTATTTT.

This clone showed up many times. J is TRBJ2-3 and V is TRBV15, with 10 bases aligning to TRBD2. Germline-derived CDR1 and CDR2 are LNHNV and YYDKDF (reference sequence). This CDR3 comprises 14 residues. Trimming at V came to 2 bases and at J to 6 bases, leaving 2 bases not matched to a gene. In nucleotides, the CDR3 is TGTGCCACCAGCAGACTAGCGGGAGAGGATACGCAGTATTTT. Protein sequence: CATSRLAGEDTQYF.

The chain is built from TRBV6-6 and TRBJ2-5, with D perhaps given as TRBD1 or TRBD2 (5 bases each). CDR1 MNHNY and CDR2 SVGAGI come from the germline V gene (reference sequence). Deletions cut 5 bases from V and 2 bases from J, with 12 bases between. The CDR3 loop spans 14 amino acids. CDR3: CASSGPGLQETQYF. The CDR3 nucleotides are TGTGCCAGCAGTGGCCCGGGGCTACAAGAGACCCAGTACTTC.

This clone came up a few times. The same CDR3 can be traced to other DNA sequences in this sample. The CDR3 sequence is CASSSVRETQYF. The CDR3 DNA follows: TGTGCCAGCAGTTCGGTACGGGAGACCCAGTACTTC. V usage is TRBV7-2 and J usage is TRBJ2-5; D uncertain. CDR1 is SGHTA and CDR2 is FQGNSA in the germline V gene. The V and J ends lost 6 bases and 5 bases respectively, with 10 bases between them. The CDR3 sequence is 12 residues long. The full variable domain, completed using reference TRBV7-2 and TRBJ2-5, is GAGVSQSPSNKVTEKGKDVELRCDPISGHTALYWYRQSLGQGLEFLIYFQGNSAPDKSGLPSDRFSAERTGGSVSTLTIQRTQQEDSAVYLCASSSVRETQYFGPGTRLLVL.

V usage is TRBV6-6 and J usage is TRBJ2-3; D unresolved. CDR1 is MNHNY and CDR2 is SVGAGI in the germline V gene (reference sequence). V was clipped by 4 bases and J by 3 bases, with 14 bases between them. The CDR3 is 15 amino acids. CDR3 sequence: CASSSPWGGTDTQYF. DNA of the CDR3: TGTGCCAGCAGTTCCCCCTGGGGTGGAACAGATACGCAGTATTTT.

Comments on this clone: The identical CDR3 is also encoded by other nucleotide sequences in the sample. The genes are TRBV20-1 and TRBJ2-7; the D is unclear. CDR3 length: 11 amino acids. Trimming stripped 1 base from V and 3 bases from J, with 4 bases between. CDR1 and CDR2 (germline): DFQATT, SNEGSKA (reference sequence). The DNA for the CDR3 is TGCAGTGCTAGAGCCGGCTACGAGCAGTACTTC. Residues: CSARAGYEQYF.

This clone was recorded many times. The rearrangement uses TRBV7-8 and TRBJ2-1; 7 bases are shared with TRBD1. Losses at the gene ends were 0 bases for V and 9 bases for J; bases not matched to a gene: 2. There are 13 residues in the CDR3. Germline CDR1 is SGHVS and CDR2 is FQNEAQ. CDR3 loop: CASSLAGQSEQFF. In DNA, the CDR3 is TGTGCCAGCAGCTTAGCGGGACAGAGTGAGCAGTTCTTC.

The chain combines TRBV29-1 with TRBJ1-1; D possibly corresponds to TRBD1 (6 bases). V lost 6 bases, J lost 2 bases, and 10 bases lay in between. Germline CDR1 and CDR2: SQVTM and ANQGSEA. The CDR3 has 12 residues. The chain's CDR3 is CSVWGANTEAFF. CDR3 coding DNA: TGCAGCGTGTGGGGGGCAAACACTGAAGCTTTCTTT.

The chain employs TRBV30 and TRBJ2-2; perhaps TRBD2 as D (5 bases). Germline V gene data show CDR1 as GTSNPN and CDR2 as SVGIG (reference sequence). Trimming pared 0 bases from V and 6 bases from J, leaving 17 bases between. The CDR3 is made up of 16 amino acids. In DNA, the CDR3 is TGTGCCTGGAGTGTTACCCCCAAGGGAGCACCCGGGGAGCTGTTTTTT. This sequence encodes CAWSVTPKGAPGELFF.

The V call is TRBV20-1, the J call TRBJ2-3; D is ambiguous. V was cut by 6 bases and J by 5 bases, with 6 bases left in between. The CDR3 has 10 residues. In germline, CDR1 is DFQATT, CDR2 SNEGSKA (reference sequence). The CDR3 loop is CSAPRDTQYF. The CDR3 DNA sequence: TGCAGTGCGCCTCGAGATACGCAGTATTTT.

The chain joins TRBV5-4 to TRBJ1-1; D is undetermined. Germline V gene lookup returns CDR1 SGHNT and CDR2 YYREEE (reference sequence). V dropped 4 bases and J dropped 4 bases, with 11 bases sitting between them. The CDR3 has 13 amino acids. As DNA, the CDR3 is TGTGCCAGCAGCCCCCCGTCCTTCACTGAAGCTTTCTTT. Protein product: CASSPPSFTEAFF.

The chain uses TRBV4-1 and TRBJ2-3; possibly TRBD2 for D (5 bases). V shed 1 base and J shed 6 bases, with 14 bases lying between them. The length of the CDR3 is 15 residues. Germline loops: CDR1 MGHRA, CDR2 YSYEKL. CDR3 nucleotides: TGCGCCAGCAGCCAAGGATCGGGGTCGGGGGATACGCAGTATTTT. Protein product: CASSQGSGSGDTQYF.

This clone came up a few times. The CDR3: CASSFSGTGSYEQYF. The CDR3, as DNA: TGTGCCAGCAGCTTTTCCGGGACAGGGTCCTACGAGCAGTACTTC. The chain recombines TRBV7-2 with TRBJ2-7; 9 bases map to TRBD1. The junction had 4 bases not matched to a gene; V was cut back by 3 bases and J by 1 base. Germline lookup yields CDR1 SGHTA and CDR2 FQGNSA. The CDR3 is 15 amino acids.